This TCR beta chain is from a study of blood T cells in healthy people across ages. Across the whole study: About one barcoded beta molecule per two T cells was captured by template switching.

Study conclusions and caveats: Unknown CMV status may confound age-related changes in expanded clones.

Using a J-beta primer mix together with a sample-barcoded 5' primer, a second PCR was run for roughly 7 to 11 cycles. Each of the cDNA molecules was tagged by a template-switch adaptor with 12 random nucleotides. MiXCR, applied by TCRdb to the 5' RACE reads, yields one record per CDR3 protein. Of 2 million or so distinct CDR3 sequences listed, around half are singletons. In the case of this clonotype: Its target is unknown.

The specimen sequenced was blood. This TCR came from a woman in her forties in good health.

The DNA of the CDR3 is TGTGCCAGCAGCTCTCCTAGCAGGGGGAACGAGCAGTACTTC. Translation gives CASSSPSRGNEQYF. This chain joins TRBV11-2 and TRBJ2-4, with 7 bases lining up with TRBD1. The J call is doubtful: the DNA matches TRBJ2-7 better. Germline assignment: CDR1 SGHAT and CDR2 FQNNGV. The CDR3 contains 14 residues.